This TCR beta chain was sequenced in a study of blood T cell repertoires in COVID-19. About the study: PBMCs, B-cell-depleted T cells, or T cells provided the cDNA or gDNA that made up the material.

Source study methods: Estimated nucleated cell counts came from reference gene primer amplification. Sequenced by immunoSEQ multiplex PCR; TCRdb stores in-frame clones only, minus some. D and trimming come from the DNA, and the V and J calls and clone size come from that table. The data hold around 200,000 clones, with around 85% observed a single time. The study assigned cohorts using participant-reported clinical history. Recovered status applied to Cohort 3 donors who had two consecutive negative PCRs. It also applied to those with clearance or with symptom resolution. The receptor was isolated from a man aged 40-49 years who had recovered from COVID-19. The sample was PBMCs or T cells enriched from blood (not recorded which).

The CDR3 reads CASSQRTGGNYGYTF. The CDR3 DNA reads as TGTGCCAGCAGTCAAAGGACAGGGGGTAACTATGGCTACACCTTC. This chain uses TRBV6-5 with TRBJ1-2; 10 bases agree with TRBD1. Germline CDR1 is MNHEY and CDR2 is SVGAGI. CDR3 length: 15 residues. V trimming: 5 bases; J trimming: 1 base; junction bases outside the gene matches: 4.